Listed here are 27 T cell receptor beta chains from one sample, sequenced in a study of molecular identifiers for immune sequencing clone quantification. TCRdb itself ran the PCR reads through MiXCR, one entry per CDR3 protein. Here the sample spans about 640,000 distinct CDR3 sequences, just under 20% being singletons. Sequencing was carried out using naive CD8+ T cells from blood, with Jurkat cell RNA spiked in. This sample's subset: FACS-sorted CD8+CD4-CCR7+CD45RA+ naive T cells. Receptor source: a human donor in good health. Some libraries in this study had Jurkat cell RNA spiked in.

The V and J genes are TRBV27 and TRBJ1-1; 7 nucleotides agree with TRBD1. CDR1 is MNHEY, CDR2 SMNVEV, per germline (reference sequence). CDR3 length: 14 residues. V shed 6 bases, J shed 4 bases, and the junction held 8 bases outside the gene matches. CDR3 bases: TGTGCCAGCAGACTACAGGGGTTAGCCACTGAAGCTTTCTTT. Protein product: CASRLQGLATEAFF.

For this clonotype: This clone may be a read error of a much larger clone one base away. CDR3 nucleotide sequence: TGTGCCAGCAGCTCGGGACTTTCGAGCTCTGGAAACACCATATATTTT. Residues: CASSSGLSSSGNTIYF. The J gene is TRBJ1-3, the V gene TRBV7-9; a possible D gene is TRBD1 (5 bases). V was pared by 4 bases and J by 0 bases, with 13 bases between. The length of the CDR3 is 16 residues. Germline V gene lookup returns CDR1 SEHNR and CDR2 FQNEAQ (reference sequence).

This clonotype was observed a few times. V gene TRBV21-1 combines with J gene TRBJ2-1; TRBD1 reflects the table's D call only, with no check against the DNA. TRBV21-1 is a pseudogene segment. The CDR3 runs 16 residues. CDR3 sequence reads: CASSAIQGCTYNEQFF. The CDR3 bases are TGTGCCAGCAGCGCTATACAGGGTTGCACCTACAATGAGCAGTTCTTC.

Ten or more counts support this clonotype. This sequence joins TRBV5-1 and TRBJ1-4; D perhaps matches TRBD1 (6 bases). The germline V gene has CDR1 SGHRS and CDR2 YFSETQ. The CDR3 covers 14 residues. Trimming shortened V by 0 bases and J by 7 bases, and 10 bases separated the two germline ends. The CDR3 DNA reads TGCGCCAGCAGCTTGGAGGGGGTGGTTGAAAAACTGTTTTTT. This sequence encodes CASSLEGVVEKLFF.

As concerns this clonotype: The junction differs from germline at one of its ends, possibly a read error. This chain links TRBV25-1 with TRBJ2-6; maybe TRBD1 (7 bases). CDR3 length: 13 residues. Germline V gene lookup returns CDR1 MGHDK and CDR2 SYGVNS. The CDR3 bases are TGTGCCAGCAGTGCCAGGGGGGCCAACGCCCTGACTTTC. Amino acid sequence: CASSARGANALTF.

As for this clonotype: Being one base from a much bigger clone, this may be a read error. This chain uses TRBV4-1 with TRBJ2-1; D possibly corresponds to TRBD1 (6 bases). CDR3 size: 17 residues. Germline-derived CDR1 and CDR2 are MGHRA and YSYEKL. CDR3 nucleotide sequence: TGCGCCAGCAGCCAAGAATCAGGGGTCCTCTCCTACAATGGGCAGTTCTTC. Translating it yields CASSQESGVLSYNGQFF.

This clonotype was detected ten times or more. The J gene is TRBJ2-2, the V gene TRBV6-5; 8 nucleotides match TRBD1. The CDR3 is 17 residues long. Germline V gene lookup returns CDR1 MNHEY and CDR2 SVGAGI. The trim removed 4 bases at V and 4 bases at J, leaving 11 bases unmatched. The CDR3 sequence: CASSSPNSGGSTGELFF. The CDR3 region has the DNA TGTGCCAGCAGTTCGCCAAATTCAGGGGGCAGCACCGGGGAGCTGTTTTTT.

The rearrangement links TRBV6-1 to TRBJ2-7; no clear D gene. CDR3 length: 14 residues. V was clipped by 5 bases and J by 6 bases, with 17 bases between them. Germline V gene lookup returns CDR1 MNHNS and CDR2 SASEGT. The CDR3 nucleotides are TGTGCCAGCAGTCCCGATTCAGGTGGGTTCGAGCAGTACTTC. This translates into CASSPDSGGFEQYF.

Many counts were recorded for this clonotype. The chain is built from TRBV14 and TRBJ2-5; D is possibly TRBD2 (5 bases). CDR1 is SGHDN and CDR2 is FVKESK in the germline V gene. V lost 6 bases to trimming and J lost 5 bases, with 13 bases between them. The CDR3 runs to 13 residues. The CDR3 spells CASSRGGGETQYF. CDR3 DNA: TGTGCCAGCAGTAGAGGCGGCGGGGAGACCCAGTACTTC.

Note on this clonotype: Possible read error: a much larger clone is one base away. This CDR3 fails to terminate in the conserved phenylalanine or tryptophan, so it likely reflects a read error. The gene calls are TRBV9 and TRBJ2-4, with D maybe TRBD1 (5 bases). Germline V gene data show CDR1 as SGDLS and CDR2 as YYNGEE. This CDR3 region has 15 residues. V gave up 0 bases and J gave up 0 bases, with 7 bases separating them. CDR3 loop: CASSVAGLAKNIQYL. The CDR3 DNA follows: TGTGCCAGCAGCGTAGCAGGGTTAGCCAAAAACATTCAGTACCTC.

This clonotype was counted many times. The DNA for the CDR3 is TGCAGCGTCGGCTTCCCAGGGGAAAATGAAAAACTGTTTTTT. Protein: CSVGFPGENEKLFF. The V and J genes are TRBV29-1 and TRBJ1-4, with D possibly matching TRBD1 (6 bases). Germline V gene lookup returns CDR1 SQVTM and CDR2 ANQGSEA. V was trimmed by 6 bases and J by 5 bases, leaving 16 bases between them. The CDR3 covers 14 residues.

This clonotype was counted between two and nine times. Since the CDR3 does not end with the conserved phenylalanine or tryptophan, this likely comes from a read error. This chain links TRBV20-1 with TRBJ2-7; 9 bases align to TRBD2. Trimming cost V 3 bases and J 4 bases; bases outside gene matches: 13. Per the germline V gene, CDR1 is DFQATT and CDR2 is SNEGSKA (reference sequence). The length of the CDR3 is 16 residues. CDR3 sequence (DNA): TGCAGTGCTAGCGGTGAAGCCAGCGGGAGGACTTACGAGCAGTACCTC. It specifies CSASGEASGRTYEQYL.

As to this clonotype: Possible read error: a much larger clone is one base away. The rearrangement uses TRBV4-1 and TRBJ2-7; TRBD2 aligns across 12 bases. V dropped 0 bases and J dropped 3; count of bases not matched to a gene: 9. The germline V gene has CDR1 MGHRA and CDR2 YSYEKL. This CDR3 comprises 18 residues. CDR3 in DNA: TGCGCCAGCAGCCAAGATCCCAAGAGGGGACTAGCGGGCTACGAGCAGTACTTC. Its protein is CASSQDPKRGLAGYEQYF.

This clonotype was counted a few times. This may arise from a read error, as a much more abundant clone is one base away. The rearrangement joins TRBV5-1 to TRBJ2-3; D could derive from TRBD1 or TRBD2 (5 bases each). Germline V CDR1 and CDR2: SGHRS, YFSETQ. The V end lost 3 bases, the J end lost 1 base, and 12 bases lay between the germline ends. CDR3 length: 15 amino acids. The DNA of the CDR3 is TGCGCCAGCAGCTCCCGGGACGGGGGCACAGATACGCAGTATTTT. Translated, it gives CASSSRDGGTDTQYF.

This clonotype has a count of ten or more. This sequence joins TRBV7-9 and TRBJ2-5; the D gene is possibly TRBD2 (5 bases). The CDR3 totals 14 residues. Germline CDR1 SEHNR, CDR2 FQNEAQ (reference sequence). V shed 8 bases and J shed 9 bases, with 22 bases lying between them. CDR3 sequence reads: CASGVDFSEAAQYF. Here the CDR3 DNA reads TGTGCCAGCGGCGTAGACTTCTCGGAAGCGGCCCAGTACTTC.

This clonotype occurred many times. V is TRBV30 and J is TRBJ2-3; D remains ambiguous. CDR1 and CDR2 (germline): GTSNPN, SVGIG (reference sequence). This CDR3 spans 12 amino acids. Trimming shortened V by 8 bases and J by 6 bases, and 15 bases separated the two germline ends. Written as DNA, the CDR3 is TGTGCCCTGGGCCCCCGAATCGATACGCAGTATTTT. Its translation is CALGPRIDTQYF.

The V and J genes are TRBV5-5 and TRBJ2-5; D gene unclear. The CDR3 contains 14 residues. V lost 2 bases to trimming and J lost 4 bases, with 12 bases between them. Germline V CDR1 and CDR2: SGHKS, YYEKEE (reference sequence). The CDR3 reads CASSFRERGETQYF. CDR3 sequence (DNA): TGTGCCAGCAGCTTTAGAGAACGAGGAGAGACCCAGTACTTC.

The table lists this clonotype with many counts. J is TRBJ1-4 and V is TRBV6-2 or TRBV6-3; D ambiguous. Germline V gene data show CDR1 as MNHEY and CDR2 as SVGEGT. V was shortened by 7 bases and J by 0 bases, with 21 bases between the two germline ends. The CDR3 covers 18 residues. CDR3 residues: CASNTPNHLRATNEKLFF. CDR3 nucleotides: TGTGCCAGCAATACGCCCAACCACTTACGAGCAACTAATGAAAAACTGTTTTTT.

This clonotype was seen many times. The chain joins TRBV5-4 to TRBJ2-7; 7 nucleotides align to TRBD2. The V segment lost 3 bases and the J segment 4 bases; nucleotides outside the gene matches: 7. Per germline, CDR1 SGHNT and CDR2 YYREEE (reference sequence). The CDR3 contains 14 residues. CDR3 sequence (DNA): TGTGCCAGCAGCTCCCGGGAGGCCCCTTACGAGCAGTACTTC. Its translation is CASSSREAPYEQYF.

As concerns this clonotype: A much larger clone differs from this one at a single base, so this may be a read error. The chain combines TRBV20-1 with TRBJ2-5; D uncertain. The CDR3 runs 14 residues. The germline gives CDR1 DFQATT, CDR2 SNEGSKA (reference sequence). Trimming removed 0 bases from V and 0 bases from J, with 8 bases in between. The CDR3 bases are TGCAGTGCTAGAGATACACTGTACCAAGAGACCCAGTACTTC. The encoded protein is CSARDTLYQETQYF.

This clonotype was recorded at least ten times. The chain couples TRBV12-3 or TRBV12-4 to TRBJ1-1; D is perhaps TRBD1 (5 bases). This CDR3 has 11 residues. Trimming shortened V by 1 base and J by 11 bases, and 8 bases separated the two germline ends. CDR3 in DNA: TGTGCCAGCAGTTTAGGGACATGGGCTTTCTTT. Residues: CASSLGTWAFF.

This clonotype showed up many times. This chain links TRBV20-1 with TRBJ2-7, with D possibly matching TRBD1 (7 bases). Looked up from germline, CDR1 is DFQATT and CDR2 is SNEGSKA (reference sequence). The CDR3 has 17 amino acids. The germline V and J ends were trimmed by 0 bases and 4 bases, with 22 bases remaining between them. The chain's CDR3 is CSARDRDRQGGSYEQYF. The CDR3 coding sequence is TGCAGTGCTAGAGACCGAGACCGTCAGGGGGGTTCGTACGAGCAGTACTTC.

About this clonotype itself: A much larger clone sits a single nucleotide away, making a read error possible. No conserved phenylalanine or tryptophan is present at the end of the CDR3, so a read error is the likely explanation. The chain combines TRBV3-1 with TRBJ1-1, with TRBD1 identical over 7 bases. Germline CDR1 reads LGHDT; CDR2 reads YNNKEL (reference sequence). After removal of 0 bases from V and 5 bases from J, the junction contained 9 bases not matched to a gene. The CDR3 runs 16 residues. CDR3 nucleotides: TGTGCCAGCAGCCAAGATTTCACAGGGGACTGGACTGAAGCTTTCTCT. It is translated as CASSQDFTGDWTEAFS.

This clonotype was seen a handful of times. The chain carries TRBV10-2 and TRBJ1-3, with D uncertain. The germline V gene has CDR1 WSHSY and CDR2 SAAADI. Trimming took 3 bases from V and 4 from J, leaving 10 bases between them. This CDR3 has 14 amino acids. Written as DNA, the CDR3 is TGCGCCAGCAGTGAAGATAACCGGGGAAACACCATATATTTT. Translation: CASSEDNRGNTIYF.

This clonotype was detected ten times or more. The V gene is TRBV12-3 or TRBV12-4, the J gene TRBJ2-7; tentatively, D is TRBD2 (6 bases). The V end lost 8 bases, the J end lost 2 bases, and 7 bases lay between the germline ends. The CDR3 totals 11 residues. The CDR3 DNA reads TGTGCCAGCGGCGGGACCTACGAGCAGTACTTC. This codes for CASGGTYEQYF.

Many counts were recorded for this clonotype. The V call is TRBV7-2, the J call TRBJ2-7; possible D gene TRBD1, 6 bases. Trimming removed 4 bases from V and 9 bases from J, with 28 bases in between. Germline loops: CDR1 SGHTA, CDR2 FQGNSA. The CDR3 length is 17 residues. In DNA form, the CDR3 reads TGTGCCAGCAGCTACCAGGACAGCCGTATTACCTACGATTGGCAGTACTTC. It specifies CASSYQDSRITYDWQYF.

The chain is built from TRBV4-3 and TRBJ2-7; a possible D gene is TRBD1 (5 bases). This CDR3 has 15 residues. The ends were cut back, 0 bases at V and 4 bases at J, with 13 bases in the middle. Per germline, CDR1 LGHNA and CDR2 YSLEER. The CDR3 here is CASSQDRPGIYEQYF. CDR3 bases: TGCGCCAGCAGCCAAGATCGCCCAGGGATATACGAGCAGTACTTC.